The 21 T cell receptor beta chains reported below all come from one sample, sequenced in a study of cytomegalovirus exposure and HLA in healthy donors. Researchers ran the PCR with 60 Vbeta and 13 Jbeta primers. TCRdb's table, derived via immunoSEQ multiplex PCR, lists solely in-frame clones and lacks some. Here the sample table reports about 130,000 clones. The specimen sequenced was PBMCs. The origin of the receptors is a woman between 35 and 50 years old in good health and CMV-seropositive.

DNA of the CDR3: TGTGCCAGCAGTTTAAGACGCGAGAGAGGGAAAAATGAGCAGTTCTTC. It codes for CASSLRRERGKNEQFF. The chain has TRBV27 and TRBJ2-1; a weak D match, TRBD2 (5 bases). CDR3 length: 16 amino acids. Per the germline V gene, CDR1 is MNHEY and CDR2 is SMNVEV (reference sequence). With 2 bases removed from V and 7 bases from J, the gap between germline ends came to 18 bases.

This CDR3 reads CASSSPGRVGQPQHF. The CDR3 bases are TGTGCCAGCAGTTCCCCCGGCAGGGTTGGTCAGCCCCAGCATTTT. This sequence joins TRBV28 and TRBJ1-5, with D perhaps matching TRBD1 (5 bases). Germline V CDR1 and CDR2: MDHEN, SYDVKM. Trimming removed 4 bases at V and 6 bases at J, with 16 bases between. This CDR3 is 15 amino acids long.

The chain carries TRBV29-1 and TRBJ2-6, with TRBD1 matching 7 bases. Germline CDR1 is SQVTM and CDR2 is ANQGSEA. CDR3 length: 15 residues. V trimming: 0 bases; J trimming: 2 bases; junction bases outside the gene matches: 1. The CDR3 sequence: CSVEDRGPGANVLTF. In nucleotides, the CDR3 is TGCAGCGTTGAAGATAGGGGGCCTGGGGCCAACGTCCTGACTTTC.

The chain uses TRBV7-9 and TRBJ2-5; D remains unclear. The V end was cut by 2 bases, the J end by 4 bases, with 14 bases between. CDR1 and CDR2 (germline): SEHNR, FQNEAQ (reference sequence). The CDR3 is 15 amino acids. The CDR3 spells CASSLNWAEGETQYF. CDR3 in DNA: TGTGCCAGCAGCTTAAATTGGGCCGAAGGAGAGACCCAGTACTTC.

The chain couples TRBV19 to TRBJ1-4; D may be TRBD1 (5 bases). Germline V lookup: CDR1 LNHDA, CDR2 SQIVND (reference sequence). V lost 6 bases to trimming and J lost 7 bases, with 12 bases between them. The CDR3 has 13 residues. The CDR3 spells CASRKGIGEKLFF. As DNA, the CDR3 is TGTGCCAGTAGGAAGGGGATCGGTGAAAAACTGTTTTTT.

The chain combines TRBV19 with TRBJ1-1; D not certain. The CDR3 loop spans 13 amino acids. CDR1 and CDR2 from the germline V gene are LNHDA and SQIVND (reference sequence). V shed 2 bases and J shed 1 base, with 5 bases lying between them. The CDR3 DNA reads as TGTGCCAGTAGTATAACACAGAACACTGAAGCTTTCTTT. Amino acid sequence: CASSITQNTEAFF.

The CDR3 nucleotides are TGTGCCAGCAGTTCCCCCCTCCCGGCAGGGCATGGCTACACCTTC. This codes for CASSSPLPAGHGYTF. The chain employs TRBV28 and TRBJ1-2; possible D gene TRBD1, 5 bases. The V and J ends lost 4 bases and 6 bases respectively, with 18 bases between them. This CDR3 spans 15 amino acids. Germline CDR1 reads MDHEN; CDR2 reads SYDVKM.

The chain is built from TRBV7-3 and TRBJ1-1; no clear D gene. V gave up 5 bases and J gave up 0 bases, with 7 bases separating them. The germline gives CDR1 SGHTA, CDR2 FQGTGA. CDR3 size: 13 residues. The CDR3 reads CASSVEMNTEAFF. CDR3 bases: TGTGCCAGCAGCGTAGAGATGAACACTGAAGCTTTCTTT.

The gene calls are TRBV27 and TRBJ1-1; 12 bases map to TRBD1. Germline-derived CDR1 and CDR2 are MNHEY and SMNVEV (reference sequence). This CDR3 comprises 17 residues. V lost 0 bases to trimming and J lost 1 base; unmatched junction nucleotides: 3. For the CDR3, the DNA is TGTGCCAGCAGTTTATCCGGGACAGGGGGCTGGAACACTGAAGCTTTCTTT. Its translation: CASSLSGTGGWNTEAFF.

The gene calls are TRBV10-1 and TRBJ2-7; tentatively, D is TRBD1 (6 bases). The germline V gene has CDR1 WNHNN and CDR2 SYGVQD (reference sequence). Trimming took 5 bases from V and 6 from J, leaving 17 bases between them. The CDR3 is 14 residues long. CDR3 coding DNA: TGCGCCAGCAGTACAGGGTTAGGTATGGGCGAGCAGTACTTC. Protein sequence: CASSTGLGMGEQYF.

V usage is TRBV9 and J usage is TRBJ2-7, with 8 nucleotides matching TRBD2. Per germline, CDR1 SGDLS and CDR2 YYNGEE. This CDR3 spans 14 amino acids. V was pared by 0 bases and J by 6 bases, with 5 bases of the junction left unmatched. The CDR3 DNA is TGTGCCAGCAGCGTAGGATTAGCGGGACCCGAGCAGTACTTC. This gives the protein CASSVGLAGPEQYF.

The chain recombines TRBV6-5 with TRBJ2-1; 8 bases fit TRBD2. The CDR3 runs to 16 residues. Germline values: CDR1 MNHEY, CDR2 SVGAGI. Unmatched junction bases numbered 7, after V lost 2 bases and J lost 4 bases. The CDR3 DNA reads TGTGCCAGCAGTTACGGAGCGGGAGACGCTTACAATGAGCAGTTCTTC. It codes for CASSYGAGDAYNEQFF.

The V gene is TRBV28, the J gene TRBJ1-2; 7 bases align to TRBD1. Trimming at V came to 7 bases and at J to 4 bases, leaving 3 bases not matched to a gene. Germline V gives CDR1 MDHEN, CDR2 SYDVKM. The CDR3 sequence is 12 residues long. For the CDR3, the DNA is TGTGCCAGCACGGACAGGATCTATGGCTACACCTTC. It is translated as CASTDRIYGYTF.

This chain uses TRBV2 with TRBJ2-1; D possibly corresponds to TRBD2 (6 bases). CDR3 length: 15 amino acids. Trimming took off 4 bases at V and 1 base at J, with 11 bases between the two ends. Germline V gene sequence: CDR1 SNHLY, CDR2 FYNNEI. The CDR3 DNA is TGTGCCAGCAGTGGGTCGGCGGGATCCTACAATGAGCAGTTCTTC. Translation gives CASSGSAGSYNEQFF.

The chain employs TRBV6-5 and TRBJ1-2, with a possible D match to TRBD1 (5 bases). This CDR3 comprises 14 residues. Germline values: CDR1 MNHEY, CDR2 SVGAGI. V lost 2 bases and J lost 4, with 11 bases in between. The CDR3 DNA follows: TGTGCCAGCAGTTACGCGGGGGTCGGCTATGGCTACACCTTC. Amino acids: CASSYAGVGYGYTF.

The chain employs TRBV7-2 and TRBJ1-2, with 8 bases matching TRBD1. The CDR3 loop spans 14 amino acids. Germline CDR1 SGHTA, CDR2 FQGNSA. V shed 5 bases, J shed 5 bases, and the junction held 7 bases outside the gene matches. The CDR3 loop is CASSIQGARYGYTF. The CDR3 DNA follows: TGTGCCAGCAGCATCCAGGGGGCGCGGTATGGCTACACCTTC. The variable domain in full, with the rest retrieved from reference TRBV7-2 and TRBJ1-2, is GAGVSQSPSNKVTEKGKDVELRCDPISGHTALYWYRQSLGQGLEFLIYFQGNSAPDKSGLPSDRFSAERTGGSVSTLTIQRTQQEDSAVYLCASSIQGARYGYTFGSGTRLTVV.

The chain couples TRBV11-1 to TRBJ2-1; tentatively, D is TRBD1 (7 bases). This CDR3 has 15 amino acids. Per the germline V gene, CDR1 is SGHAT and CDR2 is FQDESV (reference sequence). V was trimmed by 2 bases and J by 6 bases, leaving 14 bases between them. CDR3 amino acids: CASSLPLQGGNEQFF. The CDR3 region has the DNA TGTGCCAGCAGCTTACCCCTCCAGGGGGGCAATGAGCAGTTCTTC.

The chain uses TRBV11-1 and TRBJ2-1; possible D gene TRBD2, 6 bases. V lost 5 bases, J lost 6 bases, and 14 bases lay in between. Germline CDR1 is SGHAT and CDR2 is FQDESV (reference sequence). The CDR3 has 14 amino acids. CDR3 protein: CASSGLRAGNEQFF. CDR3 DNA sequence: TGTGCCAGCAGCGGTCTCAGAGCGGGCAATGAGCAGTTCTTC.

This rearrangement joins TRBV6-1 to TRBJ1-2, with 12 bases matching TRBD1. CDR3 length equals 12 residues. The V segment lost 10 bases and the J segment 8 bases; nucleotides outside the gene matches: 5. Germline CDR1 reads MNHNS; CDR2 reads SASEGT. Here the CDR3 DNA reads TGTGCCACAGGGACAGGGGGCGAGGGCTACACCTTC. This sequence encodes CATGTGGEGYTF.

This chain joins TRBV11-3 and TRBJ2-1; 9 nucleotides match TRBD2. CDR3 length: 19 amino acids. Germline values: CDR1 SGHNT, CDR2 YENEEA. The V gene end was trimmed by 5 bases and the J gene end by 5 bases; junction bases not matched to a gene: 19. The CDR3 spells CASSRRLPSMTSGDNEQFF. CDR3 bases: TGTGCCAGCAGCCGTAGATTACCAAGTATGACTAGCGGCGACAATGAGCAGTTCTTC.

The rearrangement links TRBV28 to TRBJ1-4; D might be TRBD1 (6 bases). The CDR3 is made up of 16 amino acids. Germline CDR1 MDHEN, CDR2 SYDVKM. V was pared by 2 bases and J by 4 bases, with 14 bases between. CDR3 residues: CASSLRQGLGNEKLFF. CDR3 nucleotides: TGTGCCAGCAGTTTAAGGCAGGGGCTGGGTAATGAAAAACTGTTTTTT.